This T cell receptor beta chain was sequenced during a study of identical twins. J lost 4 bases, V lost 8 bases, and 5 bases had no gene match. There are 13 residues in the CDR3. The germline gives CDR1 MRHNA, CDR2 SNTAGT. TCRdb recomputed calls from the 5' RACE reads with MiXCR, one row per CDR3 protein. In the table there are hundreds of thousands of distinct CDR3 sequences, over 20% of which are singletons. This sample was also put to use in a study of T cells expressing NK-cell markers. That report adds: Seven sequenced donors out of eight were HCMV-seropositive, one seronegative.

V usage is TRBV6-4 and J usage is TRBJ1-5, with 7 bases that match TRBD1. This TCR was sampled from a young woman in good health. Sequencing input: PBMCs. CDR3 protein: CASADRANQPQHF. The CDR3 bases are TGTGCCAGCGCCGACAGGGCAAATCAGCCCCAGCATTTT.